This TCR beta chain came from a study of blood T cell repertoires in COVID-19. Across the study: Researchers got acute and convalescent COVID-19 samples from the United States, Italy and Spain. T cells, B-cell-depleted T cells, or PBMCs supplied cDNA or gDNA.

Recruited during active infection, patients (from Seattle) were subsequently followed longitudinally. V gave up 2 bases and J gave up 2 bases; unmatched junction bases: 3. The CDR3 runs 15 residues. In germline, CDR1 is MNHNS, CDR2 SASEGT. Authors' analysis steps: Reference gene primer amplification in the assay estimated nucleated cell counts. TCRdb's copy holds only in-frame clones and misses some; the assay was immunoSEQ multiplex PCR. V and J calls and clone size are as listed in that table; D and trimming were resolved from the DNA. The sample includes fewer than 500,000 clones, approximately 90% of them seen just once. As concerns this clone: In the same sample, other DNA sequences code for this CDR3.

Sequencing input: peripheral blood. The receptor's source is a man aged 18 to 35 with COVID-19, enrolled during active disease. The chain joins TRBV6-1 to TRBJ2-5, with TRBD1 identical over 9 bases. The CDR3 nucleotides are TGTGCCAGCAGTGAAAACAGGGGGCGTCAAGAGACCCAGTACTTC. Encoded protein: CASSENRGRQETQYF.